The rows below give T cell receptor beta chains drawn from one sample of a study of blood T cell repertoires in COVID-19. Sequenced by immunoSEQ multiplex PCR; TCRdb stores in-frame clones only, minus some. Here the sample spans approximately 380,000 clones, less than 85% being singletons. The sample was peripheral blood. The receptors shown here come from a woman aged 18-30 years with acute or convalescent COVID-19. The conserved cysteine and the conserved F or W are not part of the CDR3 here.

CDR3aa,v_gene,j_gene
AISEASGGRYNEQF,TRBV10-3,TRBJ2-1
ASTPGTENLWGANVLT,TRBV19,TRBJ2-6
ASSLVGGDSPLH,TRBV5-4,TRBJ1-6
ASRKEGNTGELF,TRBV19,TRBJ2-2
ATSRDSAGAEETQY,TRBV15,TRBJ2-5
ASSVGGRAYEQY,TRBV5-1,TRBJ2-7
ASSEGLNYGYT,TRBV6-1,TRBJ1-2
ASSVRDRGNTEAF,TRBV5-4,TRBJ1-1
ASSQSFEDRSDQPQH,TRBV3-1/TRBV3-2,TRBJ1-5
ASSVVQDSPLH,TRBV9,TRBJ1-6
STGNMNTEAF,TRBV6-5,TRBJ1-1
SASSAGGKNIQY,TRBV20-1,TRBJ2-4
ASSYNPGNTEAF,TRBV6-6,TRBJ1-1
ANLQGITEAF,TRBV27,TRBJ1-1
ASSLGGSVSYEQY,TRBV5-4,TRBJ2-7
ASSLRESPLH,TRBV27,TRBJ1-6
ASSAWNTEAF,TRBV10-1,TRBJ1-1
ASSQIGQVLETQY,TRBV4-2,TRBJ2-5
ASSGTIGGGPTNEKLF,TRBV2,TRBJ1-4
ASSQTSGSAEQF,TRBV4-1,TRBJ2-1
ASSLGWGQGNYGYT,TRBV7-8,TRBJ1-2
AWSVSGSARGYT,TRBV30,TRBJ1-2
ASSDNGLYGYT,TRBV6-1,TRBJ1-2
ATSLGYEQY,TRBV19,TRBJ2-7
ASSPGGTEAF,TRBV19,TRBJ1-1
ASSGGGAGETQY,TRBV14,TRBJ2-5
ASSLADVDRGYTGELF,TRBV5-1,TRBJ2-2
ASSQGPSGTSNEQF,TRBV3-1/TRBV3-2,TRBJ2-1
ASSPVVSGNTIY,TRBV19,TRBJ1-3
ASSPGQSGSYEQY,TRBV28,TRBJ2-7
ASNAGTGLRGNTIY,TRBV10-2,TRBJ1-3
ATSDASMQEQY,TRBV24-1,TRBJ2-7
ASSIFGGSENTQY,TRBV19,TRBJ2-3
ASSSLQEVADYGYT,TRBV5-4,TRBJ1-2
ASSLLGGSYEQY,TRBV5-5,TRBJ2-7
ASTKGPQGGETQY,TRBV6-5,TRBJ2-5
ASSGGAPRKPTQY,TRBV4-1,TRBJ2-5
ASSTRQVPKF,TRBV28,TRBJ2-1
ASGPGVLSLETQY,TRBV6-5,TRBJ2-5